This paragraph reports one T cell receptor (beta chain). The CDR3 length is 15 residues. V was cut by 6 bases and J by 7 bases, with 16 bases left in between. Germline loops: CDR1 MNHEY, CDR2 SVGAGI. Assay used: immunoSEQ multiplex PCR; TCRdb lists only in-frame clones, some missing. The sample comprises some 57,000 clones, 85% to 95% of which are singletons, and approximately 2.2% rests with the top ten. This entry comes from a study of control samples from healthy donors and cancer patients. Sample: blood. The chain employs TRBV6-5 and TRBJ1-6, with D perhaps TRBD1 (6 bases). The TCR was taken from a man in his thirties or forties in good health. This CDR3 is CASSRGGRANSPLHF. The CDR3 DNA is TGTGCCAGCAGCCGGGGGGGCAGGGCGAATTCACCCCTCCACTTT.